A selection of T cell receptor beta chains follows, all from one sample in a study of T cells in Graves' hyperthyroidism and ophthalmopathy. TCRdb called the multiplex PCR reads again in MiXCR, with one record for every CDR3 protein. The sample includes 450,000 to 600,000 distinct CDR3 sequences, around 15% of them seen just once. The sequencing sample was made of blood. These receptor sequences come from a woman aged 35 to 49 with Graves' hyperthyroidism. CDR3s include the opening cysteine and the closing phenylalanine or tryptophan. The order of the fields is clone size, J gene, D gene, CDR3 length, V gene, CDR3 DNA, CDR3 protein. D genes are given only for firm matches. Not all rows give a size; the values are once, few, many and, for expanded clones, a class.

many,TRBJ1-1,.,15,TRBV7-3,TGTGCCAGCAGCTTAGTGGCAGGCCCGAACACTGAAGCTTTCTTT,CASSLVAGPNTEAFF
.,TRBJ1-2,.,14,TRBV4-1,TGCGCCAGCAGCCAGGCGGCCAGCTCCTATGGCTACACCTTC,CASSQAASSYGYTF
many,TRBJ2-4,TRBD1,16,TRBV11-2,TGTGCCAGCAGCTCATACAGGGGCGAATCCAAAAACATTCAGTACTTC,CASSSYRGESKNIQYF
many,TRBJ1-6,.,15,TRBV12-3/TRBV12-4,TGTGCCAGCAGAAAACAGGAGGCCTATAATTCACCCCTCCACTTT,CASRKQEAYNSPLHF
many,TRBJ2-3,.,16,TRBV20-1,TGCAGTGCTAGAGATCCCCTTAGCGCAAGCACAGATACGCAGTATTTT,CSARDPLSASTDTQYF
many,TRBJ1-2,TRBD1,15,TRBV7-3,TGTGCCAGCAGCTTAACGGGGACAGGGAACTATGGCTACACCTTC,CASSLTGTGNYGYTF
many,TRBJ1-5,TRBD1,14,TRBV2,TGTGCCAGCAGTGGTGGACAGGGGCCTCAGCCCCAGCATTTT,CASSGGQGPQPQHF
many,TRBJ2-1,.,19,TRBV2,TGTGCCAGCAGTGCGAACCTGAGATTAACCCAAAGCTCCTACAATGAGCAGTTCTTC,CASSANLRLTQSSYNEQFF
.,TRBJ2-6,.,17,TRBV4-1,TGCGCCAGCAGCCAAGTGAGTGGGGGCTCTGGGGCCAACGTCCTGACTTTC,CASSQVSGGSGANVLTF
.,TRBJ2-1,.,15,TRBV5-5,TGTGCCAGCAGCTCCGACAGGATAGAGTACAATGAGCAGTTCTTC,CASSSDRIEYNEQFF
few,TRBJ2-5,.,15,TRBV5-6,TGTGCCAGCAGCTTAAAAAGCGGACTCCAAGAGACCCAGTACTTC,CASSLKSGLQETQYF
many,TRBJ2-5,TRBD2,17,TRBV20-1,TGCAGTGCAAAAGGGACTAGCGGGAGAGGTAGTAGGGAGACCCAGTACTTC,CSAKGTSGRGSRETQYF
.,TRBJ1-6,.,14,TRBV7-9,TGTGCCAGCAGGACGAAGGGCAAAAATTCACCCCTCCACTTT,CASRTKGKNSPLHF
many,TRBJ2-1,.,11,TRBV30,TGTGCCTGGAGTAGGGCAGGTGGTCAGTTCTTC,CAWSRAGGQFF
many,TRBJ2-7,TRBD1,15,TRBV27,TGTGCCAGCAGGAGTATGGGACAGCGACCCTACGAGCAGTACTTC,CASRSMGQRPYEQYF
many,TRBJ2-7,TRBD1,14,TRBV5-1,TGCGCCAGCAAAGGACAGGGGAATTCCTACGAGCAGTACTTC,CASKGQGNSYEQYF
many,TRBJ2-1,TRBD2,15,TRBV6-2/TRBV6-3,TGTGCCAGCAGTTATCTAGCGGGCTACTACAATGAGCAGTTCTTC,CASSYLAGYYNEQFF
.,TRBJ2-2,.,14,TRBV10-3,TGTGCCATCGCGGGGACGCAGGGGACCGGGGAGCTGTTTTTT,CAIAGTQGTGELFF
few,TRBJ2-5,.,18,TRBV5-1,TGCGCCAGCAGCCCGCGCGACTCGGCGTCTCGGGACCAAGAGACCCAGTACTTC,CASSPRDSASRDQETQYF
few,TRBJ2-3,TRBD2,15,TRBV29-1,TGCAGCGTTGTGGTTCTAGCGGGAGTGGGAGATACGCAGTATTTT,CSVVVLAGVGDTQYF
few,TRBJ2-7,TRBD1,15,TRBV20-1,TGCAGTGCTAGGCCCCCGGGACAGGGGGCAAGCGAGCAGTACTTC,CSARPPGQGASEQYF
few,TRBJ2-7,.,14,TRBV27,TGTGCCAGCAGTTTATCCCACAGCTCCTACGAGCAGTACTTC,CASSLSHSSYEQYF
few,TRBJ2-1,.,13,TRBV20-1,TGCAGTGCTAGACCCGACCCACCTCGAGAGCAGTTCTTC,CSARPDPPREQFF
many,TRBJ2-1,.,16,TRBV2,TGTGCCAGCAGTGAGAACTCGGGGAACTCCTACAATGAGCAGTTCTTC,CASSENSGNSYNEQFF
.,TRBJ2-6,.,14,TRBV12-3/TRBV12-4,TGTGCCAGCAGTTCGAGTACCGGGGCCAACGTCCTGACTTTC,CASSSSTGANVLTF
.,TRBJ2-1,.,17,TRBV2,TGTGCCAGCAGTGAAGGGATACCCCCTCCGAGGTCTAAAGAGCAGTTCTTC,CASSEGIPPPRSKEQFF
many,TRBJ1-2,.,15,TRBV24-1,TGTGCCACCAGTGATGCGCTTGGAATTAACTATGGCTACACCTTC,CATSDALGINYGYTF
many,TRBJ2-7,TRBD2,16,TRBV12-3/TRBV12-4,TGTGCCAGCAGCACCAGACTAGCGGGGCTATCCTACGAGCAGTACTTC,CASSTRLAGLSYEQYF
.,TRBJ2-3,.,15,TRBV7-9,TGTGCCAGCAGCTTAGGGACATTCAGCACAGATACGCAGTATTTT,CASSLGTFSTDTQYF
many,TRBJ1-3,TRBD1,15,TRBV12-3/TRBV12-4,TGTGCCAGCACTTCGGACAGGGCGAGTGGAAACACCATATATTTT,CASTSDRASGNTIYF
many,TRBJ2-3,TRBD2,16,TRBV29-1,TGCAGCGTTGAAGATCGGCTAGCGGGAGCGATAGATACGCAGTATTTT,CSVEDRLAGAIDTQYF
few,TRBJ1-1,.,15,TRBV29-1,TGCAGCGTTGAAGATGGTGTATTTGTGGCATCTGAAGCTTTCTTT,CSVEDGVFVASEAFF
few,TRBJ2-3,TRBD2,17,TRBV5-5,TGTGCCAGCAGCCCTAAGTGGACTAGCGGGAGGACAGATACGCAGTATTTT,CASSPKWTSGRTDTQYF
few,TRBJ2-2,.,14,TRBV28,TGTGCCAGCAGTGTTGGACACCCCACCGGGGAGCTGTTTTTT,CASSVGHPTGELFF
many,TRBJ2-3,.,15,TRBV3-1,TGTGCCAGCAGCCAAGAATACGGTTTTACAGATACGCAGTATTTT,CASSQEYGFTDTQYF
.,TRBJ2-1,TRBD2,16,TRBV9,TGTGCCAGCAGCCCCCTAGCGGGAGGTACTGCTGATGAGCAGTTCTTC,CASSPLAGGTADEQFF
few,TRBJ2-1,.,17,TRBV20-1,TGCAGTGCTAGAGATCTCCTTCAGGGGCCTTCGGCACTTAGGCAGTTCTTC,CSARDLLQGPSALRQFF
.,TRBJ1-3,.,16,TRBV29-1,TGCAGCGCACAACCGCCGGGACACACGCCTGGAAACACCATATATTTT,CSAQPPGHTPGNTIYF
many,TRBJ2-1,.,16,TRBV7-9,TGTGCCAGCAGCTTAGCGGATAACCCGCCCTACAATGAGCAGTTCTTC,CASSLADNPPYNEQFF
.,TRBJ2-1,TRBD2,15,TRBV5-1,TGCGCCAGCAGATGGGGACTAGCGGTAGACAATGAGCAGTTCTTC,CASRWGLAVDNEQFF
few,TRBJ2-5,TRBD2,14,TRBV29-1,TGCAGCGGGAGTGTAGGGCTAGCGGAAGAGACCCAGTACTTC,CSGSVGLAEETQYF
many,TRBJ2-3,.,14,TRBV7-9,TGTGCCAGCAGCTTAGGGGGATCTATGGATACGCAGTATTTT,CASSLGGSMDTQYF
few,TRBJ2-7,TRBD2,14,TRBV7-9,TGTGCCAGCAGACGAACTAGCGACTCCTACGAGCAGTACTTC,CASRRTSDSYEQYF
many,TRBJ1-2,.,14,TRBV18,TGTGCCAGCTCACCACCGAATCCAGCTGGTGGCTACACCTTC,CASSPPNPAGGYTF
many,TRBJ1-1,TRBD1,16,TRBV6-1,TGTGCCAGCAGTTACACCCAAACAGGGGGTAACACTGAAGCTTTCTTT,CASSYTQTGGNTEAFF
many,TRBJ1-1,.,13,TRBV24-1,TGTGCCACCAGAAGCTCCATGAACACTGAAGCTTTCTTT,CATRSSMNTEAFF